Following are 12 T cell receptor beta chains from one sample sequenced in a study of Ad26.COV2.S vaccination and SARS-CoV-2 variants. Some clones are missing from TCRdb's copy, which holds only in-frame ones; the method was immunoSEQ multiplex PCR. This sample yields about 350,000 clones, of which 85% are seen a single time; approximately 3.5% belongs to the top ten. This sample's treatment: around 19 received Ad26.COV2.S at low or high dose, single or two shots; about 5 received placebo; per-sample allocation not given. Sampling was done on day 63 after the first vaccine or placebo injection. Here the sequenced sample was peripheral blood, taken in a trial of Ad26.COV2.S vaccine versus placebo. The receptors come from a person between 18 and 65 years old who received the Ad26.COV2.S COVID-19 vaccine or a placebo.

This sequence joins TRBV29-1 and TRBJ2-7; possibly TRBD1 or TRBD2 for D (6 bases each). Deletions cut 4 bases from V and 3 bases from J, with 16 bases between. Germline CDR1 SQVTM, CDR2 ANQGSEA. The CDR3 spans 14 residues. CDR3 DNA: TGCAGCGTTGCTCCAGGGGAGGACGGCTACGAGCAGTACTTC. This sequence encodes CSVAPGEDGYEQYF.

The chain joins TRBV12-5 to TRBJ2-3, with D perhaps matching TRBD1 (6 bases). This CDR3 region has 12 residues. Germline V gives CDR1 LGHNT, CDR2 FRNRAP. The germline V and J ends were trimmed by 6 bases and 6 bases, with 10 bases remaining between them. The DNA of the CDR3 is TGTGCTAGTGGAACAGGGTTGGATACGCAGTATTTT. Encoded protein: CASGTGLDTQYF.

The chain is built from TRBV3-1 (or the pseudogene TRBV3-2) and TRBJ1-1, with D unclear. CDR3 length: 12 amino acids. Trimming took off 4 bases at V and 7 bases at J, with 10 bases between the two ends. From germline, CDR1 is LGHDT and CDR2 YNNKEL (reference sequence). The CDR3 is CASSLNGVEAFF. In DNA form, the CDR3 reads TGTGCCAGCAGCCTTAACGGGGTTGAAGCTTTCTTT.

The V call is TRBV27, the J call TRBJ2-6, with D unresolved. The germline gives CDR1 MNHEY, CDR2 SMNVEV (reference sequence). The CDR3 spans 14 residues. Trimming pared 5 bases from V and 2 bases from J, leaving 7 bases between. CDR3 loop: CASSRAAGANVLTF. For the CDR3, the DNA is TGTGCCAGCAGTAGGGCCGCTGGGGCCAACGTCCTGACTTTC.

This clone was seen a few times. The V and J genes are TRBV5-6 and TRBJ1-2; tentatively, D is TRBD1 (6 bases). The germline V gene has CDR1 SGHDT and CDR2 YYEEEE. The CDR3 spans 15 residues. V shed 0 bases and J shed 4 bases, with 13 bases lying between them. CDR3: CASSLDLGGAYGYTF. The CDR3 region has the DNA TGTGCCAGCAGCTTGGATTTAGGGGGTGCCTATGGCTACACCTTC.

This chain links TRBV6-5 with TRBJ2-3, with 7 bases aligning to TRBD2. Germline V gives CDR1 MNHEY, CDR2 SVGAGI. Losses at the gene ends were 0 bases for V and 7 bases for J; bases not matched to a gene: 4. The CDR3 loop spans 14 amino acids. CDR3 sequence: CASSYSAGVNTQYF. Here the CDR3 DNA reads TGTGCCAGCAGTTACTCGGCGGGGGTCAATACGCAGTATTTT.

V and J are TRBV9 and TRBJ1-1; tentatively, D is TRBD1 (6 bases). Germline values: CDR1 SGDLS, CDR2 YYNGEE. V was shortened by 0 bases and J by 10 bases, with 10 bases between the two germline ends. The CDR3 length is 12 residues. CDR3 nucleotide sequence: TGTGCCAGCAGCGTAGGAGGGGGAGTAGCTTTCTTT. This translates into CASSVGGGVAFF.

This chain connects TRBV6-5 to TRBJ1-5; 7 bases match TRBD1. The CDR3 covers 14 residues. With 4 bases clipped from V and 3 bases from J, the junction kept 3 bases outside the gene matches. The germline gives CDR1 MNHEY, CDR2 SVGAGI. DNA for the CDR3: TGTGCCAGCAGTTCGACAGGGCCCAATCAGCCCCAGCATTTT. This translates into CASSSTGPNQPQHF.

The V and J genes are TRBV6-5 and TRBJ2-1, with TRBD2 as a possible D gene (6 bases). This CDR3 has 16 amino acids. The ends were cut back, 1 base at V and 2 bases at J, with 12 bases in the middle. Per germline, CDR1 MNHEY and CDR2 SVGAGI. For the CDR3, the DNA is TGTGCCAGCAGTTACTGGATTGGGGGGACCTACAATGAGCAGTTCTTC. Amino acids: CASSYWIGGTYNEQFF.

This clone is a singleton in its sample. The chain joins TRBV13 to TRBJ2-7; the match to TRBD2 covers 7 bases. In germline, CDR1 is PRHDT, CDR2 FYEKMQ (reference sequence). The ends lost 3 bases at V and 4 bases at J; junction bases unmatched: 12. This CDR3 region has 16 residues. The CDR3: CASSFLLAEEEYEQYF. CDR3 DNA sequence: TGTGCCAGCAGCTTCCTTCTAGCGGAGGAGGAATACGAGCAGTACTTC.

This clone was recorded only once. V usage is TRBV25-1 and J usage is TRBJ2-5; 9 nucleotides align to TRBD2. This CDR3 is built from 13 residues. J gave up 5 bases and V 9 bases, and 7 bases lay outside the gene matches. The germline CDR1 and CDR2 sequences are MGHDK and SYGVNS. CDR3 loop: CASEGAGGETQYF. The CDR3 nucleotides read TGTGCCAGTGAAGGAGCGGGGGGTGAGACCCAGTACTTC.

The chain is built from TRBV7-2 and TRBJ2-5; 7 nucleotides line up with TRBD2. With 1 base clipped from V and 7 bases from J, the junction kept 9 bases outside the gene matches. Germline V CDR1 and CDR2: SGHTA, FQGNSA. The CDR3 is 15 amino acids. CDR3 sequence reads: CASSLGTSAQMTQYF. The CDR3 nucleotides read TGTGCCAGCAGCTTAGGAACTAGCGCCCAAATGACCCAGTACTTC. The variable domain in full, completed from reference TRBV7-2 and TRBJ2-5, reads GAGVSQSPSNKVTEKGKDVELRCDPISGHTALYWYRQSLGQGLEFLIYFQGNSAPDKSGLPSDRFSAERTGGSVSTLTIQRTQQEDSAVYLCASSLGTSAQMTQYFGPGTRLLVL.